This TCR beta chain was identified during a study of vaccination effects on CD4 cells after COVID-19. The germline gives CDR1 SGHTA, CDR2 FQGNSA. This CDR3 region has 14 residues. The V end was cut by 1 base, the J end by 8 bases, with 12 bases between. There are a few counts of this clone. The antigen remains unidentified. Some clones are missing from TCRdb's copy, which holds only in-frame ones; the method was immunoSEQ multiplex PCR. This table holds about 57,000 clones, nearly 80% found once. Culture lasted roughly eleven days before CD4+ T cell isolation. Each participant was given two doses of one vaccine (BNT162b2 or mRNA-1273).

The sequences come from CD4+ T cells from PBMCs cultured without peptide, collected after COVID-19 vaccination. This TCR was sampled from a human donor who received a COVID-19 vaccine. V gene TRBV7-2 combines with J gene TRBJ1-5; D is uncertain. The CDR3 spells CASSLESGRKPQHF. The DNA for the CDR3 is TGTGCCAGCAGCTTAGAATCAGGAAGGAAGCCCCAGCATTTT.